Sequencing of this T cell receptor (beta chain) was carried out in a study of early T cells in non-severe SARS-CoV-2 infection. Study-level information: The study sequenced bulk RNA from unsorted whole blood, with chains unpaired.

Unique molecular identifiers were attached to individual cDNA molecules. TCRdb independently ran MiXCR on the 5' RACE reads; one entry per CDR3 protein. The sample lists roughly 45,000 distinct CDR3 sequences, approximately 10% occurring once. This clonotype was counted many times. The sequenced material came from whole blood. The sequence was obtained from an adult who was a healthcare worker with PCR-confirmed SARS-CoV-2 infection or an uninfected control (not recorded which).

The CDR3 is CATSSFGGENTEAFF. In DNA form, the CDR3 reads TGTGCCACCAGCAGCTTTGGGGGGGAGAACACTGAAGCTTTCTTT. V usage is TRBV15 and J usage is TRBJ1-1, with D possibly matching TRBD1 (5 bases). The germline CDR1 and CDR2 sequences are LNHNV and YYDKDF (reference sequence). The CDR3 is made up of 15 amino acids. Trimming stripped 3 bases from V and 1 base from J, with 12 bases between.